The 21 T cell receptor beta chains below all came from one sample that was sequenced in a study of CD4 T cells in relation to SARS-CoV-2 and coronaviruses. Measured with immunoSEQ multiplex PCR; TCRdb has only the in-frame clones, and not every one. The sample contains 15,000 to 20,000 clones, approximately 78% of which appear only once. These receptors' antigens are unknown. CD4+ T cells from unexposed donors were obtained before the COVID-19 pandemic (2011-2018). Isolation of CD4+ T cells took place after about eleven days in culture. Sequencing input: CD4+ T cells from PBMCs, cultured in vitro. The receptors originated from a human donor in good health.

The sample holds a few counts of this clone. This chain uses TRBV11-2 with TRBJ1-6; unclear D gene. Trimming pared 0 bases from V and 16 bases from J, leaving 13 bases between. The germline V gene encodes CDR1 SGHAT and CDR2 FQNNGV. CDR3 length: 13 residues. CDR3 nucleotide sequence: TGTGCCAGCAGCTTAGAAGGGCTGGCAGGACTCCACTTT. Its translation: CASSLEGLAGLHF.

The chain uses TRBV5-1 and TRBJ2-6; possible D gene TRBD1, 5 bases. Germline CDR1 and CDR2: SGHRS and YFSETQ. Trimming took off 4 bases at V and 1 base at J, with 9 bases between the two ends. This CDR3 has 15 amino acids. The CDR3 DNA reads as TGCGCCAGCAGCCCGACAGCTTCTGGGGCCAACGTCCTGACTTTC. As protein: CASSPTASGANVLTF.

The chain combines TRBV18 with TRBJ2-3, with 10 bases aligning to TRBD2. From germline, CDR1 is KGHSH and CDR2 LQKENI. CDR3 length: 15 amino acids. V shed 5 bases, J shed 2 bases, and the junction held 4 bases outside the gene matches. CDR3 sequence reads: CASSATSGTTDTQYF. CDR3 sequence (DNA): TGTGCCAGCTCAGCTACTAGCGGGACCACAGATACGCAGTATTTT.

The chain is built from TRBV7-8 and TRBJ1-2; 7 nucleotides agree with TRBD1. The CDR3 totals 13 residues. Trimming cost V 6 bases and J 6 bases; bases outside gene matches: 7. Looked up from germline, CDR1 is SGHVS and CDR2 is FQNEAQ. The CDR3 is CASSPDRKNGYTF. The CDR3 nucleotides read TGTGCCAGCAGTCCGGACAGGAAGAATGGCTACACCTTC. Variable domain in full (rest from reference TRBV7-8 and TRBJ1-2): GAGVSQSPRYKVAKRGQDVALRCDPISGHVSLFWYQQALGQGPEFLTYFQNEAQLDKSGLPSDRFFAERPEGSVSTLKIQRTQQEDSAVYLCASSPDRKNGYTFGSGTRLTVV.

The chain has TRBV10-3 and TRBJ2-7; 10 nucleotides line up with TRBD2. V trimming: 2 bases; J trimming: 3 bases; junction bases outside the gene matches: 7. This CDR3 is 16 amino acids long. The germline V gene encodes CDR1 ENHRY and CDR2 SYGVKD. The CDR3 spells CAISETLAGAHYEQYF. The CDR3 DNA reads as TGTGCCATCAGTGAGACTCTAGCGGGAGCCCACTACGAGCAGTACTTC.

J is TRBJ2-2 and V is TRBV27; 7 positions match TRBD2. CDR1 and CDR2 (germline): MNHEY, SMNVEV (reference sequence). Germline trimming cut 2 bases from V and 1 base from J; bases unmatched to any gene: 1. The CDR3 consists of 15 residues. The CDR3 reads CASSLSGVNTGELFF. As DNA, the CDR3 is TGTGCCAGCAGTTTAAGCGGGGTGAACACCGGGGAGCTGTTTTTT.

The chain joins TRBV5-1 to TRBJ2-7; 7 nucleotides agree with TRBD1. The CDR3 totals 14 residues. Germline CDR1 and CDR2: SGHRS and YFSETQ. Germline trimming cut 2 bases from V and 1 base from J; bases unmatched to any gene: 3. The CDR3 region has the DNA TGCGCCAGCAGCTTAATGACAGGGTCCTACGAGCAGTACTTC. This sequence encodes CASSLMTGSYEQYF.

CDR3 coding DNA: TGCGCCAGCAGCTTTCAAGGGCTAGCGGGACAAGAGACCCAGTACTTC. Its protein is CASSFQGLAGQETQYF. The chain joins TRBV5-1 to TRBJ2-5; TRBD2 aligns across 9 bases. J gave up 2 bases and V 2 bases, and 7 bases lay outside the gene matches. CDR3 length equals 16 residues. Germline loops: CDR1 SGHRS, CDR2 YFSETQ.

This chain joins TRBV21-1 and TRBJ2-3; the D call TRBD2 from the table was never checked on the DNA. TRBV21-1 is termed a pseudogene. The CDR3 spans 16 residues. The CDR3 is CASSAYGRVGTDTQYF. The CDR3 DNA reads TGTGCCAGCAGCGCCTACGGGCGGGTTGGTACAGATACGCAGTATTTT.

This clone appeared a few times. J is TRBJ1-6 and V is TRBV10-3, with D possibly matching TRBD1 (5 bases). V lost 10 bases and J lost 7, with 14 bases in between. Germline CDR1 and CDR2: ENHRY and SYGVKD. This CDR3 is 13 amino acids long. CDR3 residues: CAKRDRSNSPLHF. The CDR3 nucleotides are TGTGCCAAGCGGGACCGGTCGAATTCACCCCTCCACTTT.

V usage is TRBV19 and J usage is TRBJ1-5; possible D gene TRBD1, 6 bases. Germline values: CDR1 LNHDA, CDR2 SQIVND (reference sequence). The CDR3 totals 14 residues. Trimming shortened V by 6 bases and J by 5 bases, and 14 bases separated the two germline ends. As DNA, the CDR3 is TGTGCCAGTAGGTTATCAGGGGTGGATCAGCCCCAGCATTTT. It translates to CASRLSGVDQPQHF.

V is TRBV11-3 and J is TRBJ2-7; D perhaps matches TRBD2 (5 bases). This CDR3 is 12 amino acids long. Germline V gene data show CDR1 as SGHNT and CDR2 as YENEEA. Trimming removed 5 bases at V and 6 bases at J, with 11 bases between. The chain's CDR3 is CASSPLVVEQYF. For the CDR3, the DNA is TGTGCCAGCAGCCCACTAGTGGTCGAGCAGTACTTC. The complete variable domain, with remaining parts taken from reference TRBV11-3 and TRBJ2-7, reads EAGVVQSPRYKIIEKKQPVAFWCNPISGHNTLYWYLQNLGQGPELLIRYENEEAVDDSQLPKDRFSAERLKGVDSTLKIQPAELGDSAVYLCASSPLVVEQYFGPGTRLTVT.

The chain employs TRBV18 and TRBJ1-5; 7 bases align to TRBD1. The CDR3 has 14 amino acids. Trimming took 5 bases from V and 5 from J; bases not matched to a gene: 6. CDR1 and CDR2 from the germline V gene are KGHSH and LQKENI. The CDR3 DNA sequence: TGTGCCAGCTCAACCGGACAGGCGGATCAGCCCCAGCATTTT. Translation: CASSTGQADQPQHF. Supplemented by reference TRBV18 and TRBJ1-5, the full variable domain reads NAGVMQNPRHLVRRRGQEARLRCSPMKGHSHVYWYRQLPEEGLKFMVYLQKENIIDESGMPKERFSAEFPKEGPSILRIQQVVRGDSAAYFCASSTGQADQPQHFGDGTRLSIL.

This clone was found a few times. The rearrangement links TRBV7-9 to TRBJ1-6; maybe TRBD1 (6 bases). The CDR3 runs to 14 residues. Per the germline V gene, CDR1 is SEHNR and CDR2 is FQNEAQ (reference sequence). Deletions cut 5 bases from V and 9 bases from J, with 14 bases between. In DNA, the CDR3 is TGTGCCAGCAGCCTACAGGGTCTGGGTTCACCCCTCCACTTT. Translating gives CASSLQGLGSPLHF.

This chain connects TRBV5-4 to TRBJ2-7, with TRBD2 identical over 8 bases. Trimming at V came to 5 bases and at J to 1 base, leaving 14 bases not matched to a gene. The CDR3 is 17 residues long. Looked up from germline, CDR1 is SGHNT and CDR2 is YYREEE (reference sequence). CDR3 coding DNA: TGTGCCAGCAGACCCGGTGGAGCGGGAGCGTTATCCTACGAGCAGTACTTC. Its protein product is CASRPGGAGALSYEQYF.

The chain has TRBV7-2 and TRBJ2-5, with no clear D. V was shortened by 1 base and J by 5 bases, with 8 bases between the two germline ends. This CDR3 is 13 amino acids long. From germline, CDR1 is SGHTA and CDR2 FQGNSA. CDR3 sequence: CASSLEGLETQYF. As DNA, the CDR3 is TGTGCCAGCAGCTTAGAAGGGCTGGAGACCCAGTACTTC.

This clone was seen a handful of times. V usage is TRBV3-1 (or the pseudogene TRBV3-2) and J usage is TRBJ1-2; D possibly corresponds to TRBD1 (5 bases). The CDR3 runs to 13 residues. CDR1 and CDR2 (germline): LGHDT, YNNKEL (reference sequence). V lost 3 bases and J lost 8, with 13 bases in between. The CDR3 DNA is TGTGCCAGCAGCCAGGCAGGGATAAAGGGCTACACCTTC. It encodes CASSQAGIKGYTF.

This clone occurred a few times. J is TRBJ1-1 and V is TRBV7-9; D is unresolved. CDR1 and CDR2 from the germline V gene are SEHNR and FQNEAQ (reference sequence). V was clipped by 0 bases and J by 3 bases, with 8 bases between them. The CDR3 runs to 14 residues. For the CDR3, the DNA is TGTGCCAGCAGCTTAGCGTTGGGTGACACTGAAGCTTTCTTT. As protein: CASSLALGDTEAFF.

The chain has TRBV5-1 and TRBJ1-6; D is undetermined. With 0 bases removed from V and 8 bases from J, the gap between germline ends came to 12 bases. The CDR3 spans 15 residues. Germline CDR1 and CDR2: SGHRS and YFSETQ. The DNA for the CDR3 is TGCGCCAGCAGCTTGGGAGGGAATGGGGATTCACCCCTCCACTTT. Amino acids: CASSLGGNGDSPLHF.

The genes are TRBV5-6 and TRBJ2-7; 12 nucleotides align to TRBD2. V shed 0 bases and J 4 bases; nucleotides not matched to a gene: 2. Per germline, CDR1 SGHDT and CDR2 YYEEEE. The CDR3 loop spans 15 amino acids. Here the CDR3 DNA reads TGTGCCAGCAGCTTGGGACTAGCGGGAGTATACGAGCAGTACTTC. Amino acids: CASSLGLAGVYEQYF.

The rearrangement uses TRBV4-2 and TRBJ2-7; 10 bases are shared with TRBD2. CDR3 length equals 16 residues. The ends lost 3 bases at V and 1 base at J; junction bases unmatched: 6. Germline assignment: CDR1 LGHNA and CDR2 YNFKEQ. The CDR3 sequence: CASSQASGSESYEQYF. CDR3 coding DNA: TGTGCCAGCAGCCAGGCTAGCGGGAGCGAATCCTACGAGCAGTACTTC.